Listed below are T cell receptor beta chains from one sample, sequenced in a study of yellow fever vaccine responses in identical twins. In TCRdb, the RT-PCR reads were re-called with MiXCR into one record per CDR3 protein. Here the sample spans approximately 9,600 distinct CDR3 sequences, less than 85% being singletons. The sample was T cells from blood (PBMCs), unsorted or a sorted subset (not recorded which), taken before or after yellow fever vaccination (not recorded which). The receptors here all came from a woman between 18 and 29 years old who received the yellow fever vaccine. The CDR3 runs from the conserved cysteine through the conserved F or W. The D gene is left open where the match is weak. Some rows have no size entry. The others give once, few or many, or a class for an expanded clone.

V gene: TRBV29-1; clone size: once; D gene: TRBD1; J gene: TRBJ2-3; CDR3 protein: CSVEGTDRGWTDTQYF; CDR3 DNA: TGCAGCGTTGAAGGAACGGACAGGGGGTGGACAGATACGCAGTATTTT
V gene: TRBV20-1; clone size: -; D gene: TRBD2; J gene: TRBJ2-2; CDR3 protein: CSVKTSGGVNTGELFF; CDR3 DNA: TGCAGTGTTAAGACTAGCGGGGGGGTGAACACCGGGGAGCTGTTTTTT
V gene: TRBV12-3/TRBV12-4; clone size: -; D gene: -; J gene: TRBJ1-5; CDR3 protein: CASSFRQTNQPQHF; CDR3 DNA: TGTGCCAGCAGTTTTCGGCAGACAAATCAGCCCCAGCATTTT
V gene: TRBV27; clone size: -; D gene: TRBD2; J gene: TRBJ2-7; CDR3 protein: CASSANGLAGDEQYF; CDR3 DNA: TGTGCCAGCAGTGCGAATGGACTAGCGGGAGACGAGCAGTACTTC
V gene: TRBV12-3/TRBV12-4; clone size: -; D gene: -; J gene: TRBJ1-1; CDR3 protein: CASSLTGFMNTEAFF; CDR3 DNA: TGTGCCAGCAGTTTAACAGGGTTCATGAACACTGAAGCTTTCTTT
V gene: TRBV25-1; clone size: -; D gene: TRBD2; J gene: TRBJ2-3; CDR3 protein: CASSPTSAERDTQYF; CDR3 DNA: TGTGCCAGCAGTCCCACTAGCGCGGAGAGGGATACGCAGTATTTT
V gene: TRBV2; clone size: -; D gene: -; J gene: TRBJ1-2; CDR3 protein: CASSASGSYGYTF; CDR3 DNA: TGTGCCAGCAGTGCTTCGGGTTCCTATGGCTACACCTTC
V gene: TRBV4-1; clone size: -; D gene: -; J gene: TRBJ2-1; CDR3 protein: CASSQVDIGFAYNEQFF; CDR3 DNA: TGCGCCAGCAGCCAAGTAGATATCGGGTTCGCCTACAATGAGCAGTTCTTC
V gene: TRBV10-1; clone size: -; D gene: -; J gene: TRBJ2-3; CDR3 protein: CASSGGSFTDTQYF; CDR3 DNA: TGCGCCAGCTCTGGGGGCAGCTTCACAGATACGCAGTATTTT
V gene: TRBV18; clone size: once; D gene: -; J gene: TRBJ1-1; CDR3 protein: CASSPQEGNTEAFF; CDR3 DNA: TGTGCCAGCTCACCTCAGGAGGGGAACACTGAAGCTTTCTTT
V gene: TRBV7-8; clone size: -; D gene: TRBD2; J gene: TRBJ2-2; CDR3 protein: CASSSGLAGELPGELFF; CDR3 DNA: TGTGCCAGCAGCTCGGGACTAGCGGGGGAGCTCCCCGGGGAGCTGTTTTTT
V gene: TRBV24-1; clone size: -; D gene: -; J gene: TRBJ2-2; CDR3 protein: CATSDLQLEGGELFF; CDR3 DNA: TGTGCCACCAGTGATTTGCAATTGGAAGGCGGGGAGCTGTTTTTT
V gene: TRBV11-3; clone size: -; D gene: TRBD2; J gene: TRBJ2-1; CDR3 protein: CASSLVAGGPGNNEQFF; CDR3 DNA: TGTGCCAGCAGCTTAGTAGCGGGAGGGCCGGGGAACAATGAGCAGTTCTTC
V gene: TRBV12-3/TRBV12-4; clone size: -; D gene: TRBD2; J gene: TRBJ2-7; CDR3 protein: CASSQAGGRYEQYF; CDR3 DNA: TGTGCCAGCAGCCAAGCGGGAGGACGGTACGAGCAGTACTTC
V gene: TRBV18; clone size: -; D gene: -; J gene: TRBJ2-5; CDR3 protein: CASSPNYQETQYF; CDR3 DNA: TGTGCCAGCTCACCGAATTACCAAGAGACCCAGTACTTC
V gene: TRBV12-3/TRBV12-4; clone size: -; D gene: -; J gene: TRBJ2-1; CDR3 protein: CGSGSMNEQFF; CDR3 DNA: TGTGGTTCAGGATCGATGAATGAGCAGTTCTTC
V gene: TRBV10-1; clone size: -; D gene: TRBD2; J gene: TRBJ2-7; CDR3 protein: CASSGAGVPYEQYF; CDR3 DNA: TGCGCCAGCAGCGGCGCGGGGGTTCCCTACGAGCAGTACTTC
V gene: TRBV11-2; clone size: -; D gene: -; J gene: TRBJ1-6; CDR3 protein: CASSLVEGSPLHF; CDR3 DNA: TGTGCCAGCAGCTTAGTTGAGGGTTCACCCCTCCACTTT
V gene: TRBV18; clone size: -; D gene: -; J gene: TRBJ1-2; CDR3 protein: CASSPRTANYGYTF; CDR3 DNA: TGTGCCAGCTCACCACGGACAGCTAACTATGGCTACACCTTC
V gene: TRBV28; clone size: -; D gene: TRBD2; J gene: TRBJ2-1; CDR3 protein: CASSPPGLAGGRNNEQFF; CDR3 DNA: TGTGCCAGCAGCCCACCCGGACTAGCGGGGGGGCGGAACAATGAGCAGTTCTTC
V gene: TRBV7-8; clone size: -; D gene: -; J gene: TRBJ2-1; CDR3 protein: CASSPVMGEQFF; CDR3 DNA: TGTGCCAGCAGCCCAGTCATGGGTGAGCAGTTCTTC
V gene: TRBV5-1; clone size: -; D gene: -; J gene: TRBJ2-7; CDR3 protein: CASSSGRQYEQYF; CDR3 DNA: TGCGCCAGCAGCTCGGGACGGCAATACGAGCAGTACTTC
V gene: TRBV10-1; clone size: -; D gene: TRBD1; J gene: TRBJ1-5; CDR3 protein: CASGQGFQPQHF; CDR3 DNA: TGCGCCAGCGGACAGGGATTTCAGCCCCAGCATTTT
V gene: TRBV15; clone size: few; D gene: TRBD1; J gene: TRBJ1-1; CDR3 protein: CATSRAAGGYMNTEAFF; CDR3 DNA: TGTGCCACCAGCAGAGCGGCAGGGGGCTATATGAACACTGAAGCTTTCTTT
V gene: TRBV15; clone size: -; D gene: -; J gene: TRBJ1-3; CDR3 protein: CSTSKMVASGNTIYF; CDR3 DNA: TGTTCCACCAGCAAGATGGTGGCCTCTGGAAACACCATATATTTT
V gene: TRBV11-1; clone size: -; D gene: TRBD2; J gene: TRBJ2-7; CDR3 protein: CASSLSDGGSFVYF; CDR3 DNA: TGTGCCAGCAGCTTATCCGATGGCGGGAGTTTTGTGTACTTC
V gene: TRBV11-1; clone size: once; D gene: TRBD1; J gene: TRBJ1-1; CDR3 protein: CASSFASGTGAFF; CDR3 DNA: TGTGCCAGCAGCTTCGCGTCCGGGACAGGAGCTTTCTTT
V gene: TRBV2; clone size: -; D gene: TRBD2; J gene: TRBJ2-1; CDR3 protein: CASSARTSGYNEQFF; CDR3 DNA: TGTGCCAGCAGTGCTCGGACTAGCGGTTACAATGAGCAGTTCTTC
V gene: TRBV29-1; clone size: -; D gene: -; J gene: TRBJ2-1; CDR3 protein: CSVATGSEQFF; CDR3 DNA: TGCAGCGTTGCCACAGGGAGTGAGCAGTTCTTC
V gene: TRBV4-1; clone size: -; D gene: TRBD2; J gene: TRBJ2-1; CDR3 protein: CASSQVERGAYNEQFF; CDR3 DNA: TGCGCCAGCAGCCAAGTGGAGCGGGGAGCCTACAATGAGCAGTTCTTC
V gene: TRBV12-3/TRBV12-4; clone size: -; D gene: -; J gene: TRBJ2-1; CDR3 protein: CASSLGAASFYNEQFF; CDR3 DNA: TGTGCCAGCAGTTTAGGCGCGGCTAGCTTCTACAATGAGCAGTTCTTC
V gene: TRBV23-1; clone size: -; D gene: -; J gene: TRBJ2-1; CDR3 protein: CASSQLRYRRQTLNEQFF; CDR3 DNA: TGCGCCAGCAGTCAACTGAGGTACAGAAGGCAAACATTGAATGAGCAGTTCTTC
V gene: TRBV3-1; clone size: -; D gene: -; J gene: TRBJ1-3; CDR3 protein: CASSPNDGGRNTIYF; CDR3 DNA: TGTGCCAGCAGCCCCAACGACGGGGGAAGAAACACCATATATTTT
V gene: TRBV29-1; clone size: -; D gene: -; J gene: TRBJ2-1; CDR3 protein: CSVEAFIGSGQYNEQFF; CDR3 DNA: TGCAGCGTTGAGGCCTTTATAGGGTCAGGGCAGTACAATGAGCAGTTCTTC
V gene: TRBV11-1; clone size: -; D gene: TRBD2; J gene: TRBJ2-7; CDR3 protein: CASSSRGGSNSYEQYF; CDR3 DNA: TGTGCCAGCAGCTCCCGGGGAGGGTCGAACTCCTACGAGCAGTACTTC
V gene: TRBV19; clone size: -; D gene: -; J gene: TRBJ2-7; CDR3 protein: CASSARGGPFYEQYF; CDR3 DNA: TGTGCCAGTAGTGCACGAGGCGGACCCTTCTACGAGCAGTACTTC
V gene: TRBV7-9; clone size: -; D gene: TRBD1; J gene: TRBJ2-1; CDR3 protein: CASSLDRPPLNEQFF; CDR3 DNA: TGTGCCAGCAGCTTGGACAGGCCGCCCCTCAATGAGCAGTTCTTC
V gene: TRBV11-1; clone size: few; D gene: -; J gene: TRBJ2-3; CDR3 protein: CASSSLAAVLVDTQYF; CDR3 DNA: TGTGCCAGCAGCTCGTTAGCGGCAGTTCTGGTCGATACGCAGTATTTT
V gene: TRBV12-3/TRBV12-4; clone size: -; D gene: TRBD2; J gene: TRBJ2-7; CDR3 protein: CASSLRTRLYEQYF; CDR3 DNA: TGTGCCAGCAGTTTGAGGACTAGACTATACGAGCAGTACTTC
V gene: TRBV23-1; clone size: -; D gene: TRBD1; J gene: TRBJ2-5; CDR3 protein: CASSQTPDREREETQYF; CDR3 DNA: TGCGCCAGCAGTCAAACCCCGGACAGGGAGAGGGAAGAGACCCAGTACTTC
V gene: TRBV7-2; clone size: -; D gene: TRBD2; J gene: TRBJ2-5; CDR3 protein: CASSYSGYQETQYF; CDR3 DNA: TGTGCCAGCAGTTATAGCGGGTACCAAGAGACCCAGTACTTC
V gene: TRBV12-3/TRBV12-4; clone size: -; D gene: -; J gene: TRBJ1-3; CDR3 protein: CASTPDSFSGNTIYF; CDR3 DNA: TGTGCCAGCACTCCCGACAGTTTCTCTGGAAACACCATATATTTT